These T cell receptor beta chains were read from a single sample in a study of blood T cell repertoires in COVID-19. Here immunoSEQ multiplex PCR was the method, and the copy in TCRdb shows in-frame clones only, minus some. The sample lists about 60,000 clones, around four fifths occurring once. The sample was peripheral blood. These receptors all come from a man aged 55 to 69 with acute or convalescent COVID-19. The CDR3 runs from the conserved cysteine through the conserved F or W. D genes are given only for firm matches. For some rows the clone size is stated as once, few or many, or as a class when expanded; others skip it.

size	V	D	J	CDR3	DNA
-	TRBV4-1	TRBD1	TRBJ1-3	CASSRRGDSSFGNTIYF	TGCGCCAGCAGCCGCCGAGGGGACAGCAGTTTTGGAAACACCATATATTTT
-	TRBV4-1	-	TRBJ1-2	CASSQDGAGPVGYTF	TGCGCCAGCAGCCAAGATGGGGCAGGGCCTGTAGGCTACACCTTC
-	TRBV5-4	-	TRBJ1-4	CASSPGRGGEKLFF	TGTGCCAGCAGCCCCGGAAGGGGAGGAGAAAAACTGTTTTTT
-	TRBV7-2	-	TRBJ2-7	CASSLQLAVTYEQYF	TGTGCCAGCAGCTTACAGCTAGCAGTAACCTACGAGCAGTACTTC
once	TRBV6-5	-	TRBJ2-3	CASTQHGTDTQYF	TGTGCCAGCACCCAACACGGGACAGATACGCAGTATTTT
-	TRBV29-1	-	TRBJ1-2	CSVEESYRVHYGYTF	TGCAGCGTTGAAGAATCCTACAGGGTACACTATGGCTACACCTTC
-	TRBV5-4	TRBD1	TRBJ1-2	CASSRDSARGYGYTF	TGTGCCAGCAGCCGGGACAGTGCCCGGGGCTATGGCTACACCTTC
-	TRBV30	-	TRBJ2-1	CAWRQGGGGSYNEQFF	TGTGCCTGGCGGCAGGGAGGGGGTGGCTCCTACAATGAGCAGTTCTTC
-	TRBV11-3	TRBD1	TRBJ2-7	CASSLAGQGIHEQYF	TGTGCCAGCAGCTTAGCAGGACAGGGTATCCACGAGCAGTACTTC
-	TRBV30	-	TRBJ1-5	CAWSVTSINQPQHF	TGTGCCTGGAGTGTGACAAGTATTAATCAGCCCCAGCATTTT
-	TRBV28	-	TRBJ1-4	CASSPEGVAATNEKLFF	TGTGCCAGCAGTCCTGAGGGGGTGGCGGCAACTAATGAAAAACTGTTTTTT
-	TRBV10-2	-	TRBJ2-7	CASSELYEQYF	TGCGCCAGCAGTGAGCTGTACGAGCAGTACTTC
-	TRBV6-1	-	TRBJ2-4	CASSEHWFNSLAKNIQYF	TGTGCCAGCAGTGAGCACTGGTTCAACTCATTAGCCAAAAACATTCAGTACTTC
-	TRBV10-2	-	TRBJ1-6	CASSESGGGSPLHF	TGCGCCAGCAGTGAGTCAGGGGGGGGGTCACCCCTCCACTTT
few	TRBV18	TRBD2	TRBJ2-1	CASSPTGLAGRKRYNEQFF	TGTGCCAGCTCACCAACCGGACTAGCGGGGAGGAAAAGGTACAATGAGCAGTTCTTC
-	TRBV21-1	-	TRBJ2-4	CASREEGYIRVENIQYF	TGTGCCAGCAGGGAGGAGGGGTATATTCGAGTGGAAAACATTCAGTACTTC
-	TRBV18	-	TRBJ2-7	CASSTRRGYEQYF	TGTGCCAGCTCAACGAGGAGGGGCTACGAGCAGTACTTC
-	TRBV5-1	TRBD1	TRBJ2-1	CASSLGDRSGEQFF	TGCGCCAGCAGCTTGGGGGACAGGTCGGGCGAGCAGTTCTTC
-	TRBV27	-	TRBJ2-5	CASTRSGRAGETQYF	TGTGCCAGCACCCGCTCGGGAAGGGCTGGAGAGACCCAGTACTTC
-	TRBV4-2	-	TRBJ2-1	CASSQESRAGSSSYNEQFF	TGTGCCAGCAGCCAAGAAAGTAGAGCGGGCTCTAGCTCCTACAATGAGCAGTTCTTC
few	TRBV10-3	-	TRBJ1-5	CAISESDGLYNQPQHF	TGTGCCATCAGTGAGTCCGATGGACTCTACAATCAGCCCCAGCATTTT
-	TRBV30	-	TRBJ1-3	CAWSTEKPGNTIYF	TGTGCCTGGAGTACGGAGAAACCTGGAAACACCATATATTTT
-	TRBV27	-	TRBJ1-2	CASSLRKEAGYTF	TGTGCCAGCAGTTTAAGAAAGGAGGCTGGCTACACCTTC
-	TRBV7-2	-	TRBJ2-7	CASSLGYQDEQYF	TGTGCCAGCAGCTTAGGGTATCAGGACGAGCAGTACTTC
-	TRBV12-3/TRBV12-4	-	TRBJ1-5	CASRQGSGQPQHF	TGTGCCAGCAGACAGGGTTCGGGCCAGCCCCAGCATTTT
-	TRBV5-6	-	TRBJ1-2	CASSLREFGYTF	TGTGCCAGCAGCCTTAGGGAGTTCGGCTACACCTTC
-	TRBV6-6	TRBD1	TRBJ1-2	CASSGTAHNYGYTF	TGTGCCAGCTCGGGGACAGCTCATAACTATGGCTACACCTTC
-	TRBV5-4	TRBD2	TRBJ2-2	CASSSERGGTGELFF	TGTGCCAGCAGCTCCGAGCGGGGGGGCACCGGGGAGCTGTTTTTT
once	TRBV29-1	-	TRBJ1-1	CSVEGQAHTEAFF	TGCAGCGTTGAAGGGCAGGCTCACACTGAAGCTTTCTTT
-	TRBV7-3	-	TRBJ1-2	CASSLMGGQDYGYTF	TGTGCCAGCAGCTTAATGGGAGGACAAGACTATGGCTACACCTTC
-	TRBV28	TRBD1	TRBJ1-2	CASSFSGGRGYTF	TGTGCCAGCAGTTTCTCAGGGGGCCGGGGCTACACCTTC
few	TRBV28	TRBD1	TRBJ2-5	CASSLSGRGKVETQYF	TGTGCCAGCAGTTTAAGCGGCAGGGGGAAGGTAGAGACCCAGTACTTC
-	TRBV5-4	-	TRBJ2-2	CASSPESSDTGELFF	TGTGCCAGTAGCCCTGAGTCCAGCGACACCGGGGAGCTGTTTTTT
-	TRBV19	TRBD1	TRBJ1-6	CASSIDRGSPLHF	TGTGCCAGTAGTATTGACAGGGGATCACCCCTCCACTTT
-	TRBV28	TRBD1	TRBJ1-1	CASSSGQGNTEAFF	TGTGCCAGCAGTTCAGGACAGGGCAACACTGAAGCTTTCTTT
-	TRBV14	TRBD1	TRBJ2-2	CASSHLQGQGMNTGELFF	TGTGCCAGCAGCCACCTCCAAGGACAGGGGATGAACACCGGGGAGCTGTTTTTT
-	TRBV5-1	TRBD2	TRBJ2-1	CASSLPTSGPNNEQFF	TGCGCCAGCAGCCTTCCGACTAGCGGGCCCAACAATGAGCAGTTCTTC
-	TRBV19	-	TRBJ1-2	CASASPGFYGYTF	TGTGCCAGCGCGTCCCCAGGCTTCTATGGCTACACCTTC
-	TRBV7-2	-	TRBJ2-1	CASSLERNGVLSTNEQFF	TGTGCCAGCAGCTTAGAGAGGAACGGGGTGCTTTCTACGAATGAGCAGTTCTTC
-	TRBV7-6	TRBD2	TRBJ2-7	CASSPSLAGGLYEQYF	TGTGCCAGCAGCCCCTCACTAGCGGGGGGCCTTTACGAGCAGTACTTC
-	TRBV7-2	-	TRBJ1-2	CASSLPGIHGYTF	TGTGCCAGCAGCTTACCGGGGATCCATGGCTACACCTTC
once	TRBV27	TRBD1	TRBJ1-6	CASSYRGLSSYNSPLHF	TGTGCCAGCAGCTACAGGGGGCTCAGCTCCTATAATTCACCCCTCCACTTT
-	TRBV5-8	TRBD1	TRBJ1-2	CASSPGQGYGYTF	TGTGCCAGCAGCCCCGGACAGGGGTATGGCTACACCTTC
once	TRBV10-3	-	TRBJ1-1	CAISGRANTEAFF	TGTGCCATCAGTGGGAGGGCGAACACTGAAGCTTTCTTT
-	TRBV4-1	TRBD2	TRBJ2-1	CASSQGLAEQGSEQFF	TGCGCCAGCAGCCAGGGTCTAGCGGAGCAGGGTAGTGAGCAGTTCTTC
-	TRBV2	-	TRBJ1-1	CASRVQGNTEAFF	TGTGCCAGCAGAGTACAGGGGAACACTGAAGCTTTCTTT
few	TRBV19	TRBD1	TRBJ1-2	CASSRDRANYGYTF	TGTGCCAGTAGCCGGGACAGGGCTAATTATGGCTACACCTTC
-	TRBV6-5	-	TRBJ1-5	CASSYEWNQPQHF	TGTGCCAGCAGTTACGAGTGGAATCAGCCCCAGCATTTT
once	TRBV9	-	TRBJ1-1	CASSPGTNTEAFF	TGTGCCAGCAGCCCGGGAACGAACACTGAAGCTTTCTTT
-	TRBV12-5	-	TRBJ2-7	CASGNSDRSYEQYF	TGTGCTAGTGGCAATTCCGACAGGTCCTACGAGCAGTACTTC
once	TRBV10-3	TRBD2	TRBJ2-5	CAISRTSGGGETQYF	TGTGCCATCAGTCGGACTAGCGGGGGCGGGGAGACCCAGTACTTC
many	TRBV13	TRBD2	TRBJ2-3	CASSFTSGEYTQYF	TGTGCCAGCAGCTTTACTAGCGGGGAGTACACGCAGTATTTT
few	TRBV19	TRBD1	TRBJ1-2	CASSFRSRDRAYGYTF	TGTGCCAGTAGTTTCAGGTCCCGGGACAGGGCATATGGCTACACCTTC
-	TRBV24-1	TRBD2	TRBJ2-1	CATSDSRLAGANNEQFF	TGTGCCACCAGTGATTCGCGACTAGCGGGGGCAAATAATGAGCAGTTCTTC
-	TRBV18	-	TRBJ2-3	CASSRRQGSTDTQYF	TGTGCCAGCTCCCGGCGGCAGGGAAGCACAGATACGCAGTATTTT
-	TRBV18	-	TRBJ2-3	CASSSGTPVRDTQYF	TGTGCCAGCTCATCCGGGACTCCAGTTAGGGATACGCAGTATTTT
-	TRBV19	TRBD1	TRBJ1-5	CASSDRRTGPNQPQHF	TGTGCCAGTAGTGATAGACGGACAGGGCCGAATCAGCCCCAGCATTTT